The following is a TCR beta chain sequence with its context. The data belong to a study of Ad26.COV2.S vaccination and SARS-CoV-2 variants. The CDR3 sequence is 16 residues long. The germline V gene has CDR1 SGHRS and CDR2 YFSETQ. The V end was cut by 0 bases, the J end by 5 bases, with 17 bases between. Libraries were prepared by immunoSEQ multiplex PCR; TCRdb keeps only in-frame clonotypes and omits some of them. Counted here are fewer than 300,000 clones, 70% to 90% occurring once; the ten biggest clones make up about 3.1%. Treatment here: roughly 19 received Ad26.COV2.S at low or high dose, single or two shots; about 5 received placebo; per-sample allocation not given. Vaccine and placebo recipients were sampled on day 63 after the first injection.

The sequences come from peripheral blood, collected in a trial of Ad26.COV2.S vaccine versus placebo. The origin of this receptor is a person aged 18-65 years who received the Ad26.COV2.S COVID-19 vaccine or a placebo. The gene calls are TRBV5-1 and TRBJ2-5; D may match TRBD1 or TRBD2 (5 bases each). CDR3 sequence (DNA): TGCGCCAGCAGCTTGGTTGGGGATAGGGGAGAGGAGACCCAGTACTTC. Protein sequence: CASSLVGDRGEETQYF.